A single sample is the source of the 6 T cell receptor beta chains below, sequenced in a study of T cells in pancreatic ductal adenocarcinoma. Here immunoSEQ multiplex PCR was the method, and the copy in TCRdb shows in-frame clones only, minus some. Of around 94,000 clones listed, nearly 95% are singletons. Selected pancreatic ductal adenocarcinoma patients had undergone surgery without neoadjuvant therapy. The sequenced sample consisted of PBMCs. Receptor source: a human donor with pancreatic ductal adenocarcinoma.

This chain joins TRBV4-1 and TRBJ2-7; unclear D gene. The germline CDR1 and CDR2 sequences are MGHRA and YSYEKL. This CDR3 is built from 13 residues. The V gene lost 0 bases and the J gene lost 7 bases, with 10 bases spanning the gap. In DNA form, the CDR3 reads TGCGCCAGCAGCCAAGAGTTGGCTTGGGAGCAGTACTTC. Translation: CASSQELAWEQYF.

This chain links TRBV4-2 with TRBJ2-6; 7 bases align to TRBD1. The CDR3 sequence is 17 residues long. Germline V gene lookup returns CDR1 LGHNA and CDR2 YNFKEQ. Trimming removed 5 bases from V and 0 bases from J; junction bases left unmatched: 7. CDR3 nucleotides: TGTGCCAGCAGCGCCCGGACAGGAGCCTCTGGGGCCAACGTCCTGACTTTC. Translating it yields CASSARTGASGANVLTF.

In this sample, this clone turned up a few times. This chain uses TRBV29-1 with TRBJ2-7; 8 positions agree with TRBD2. Trimming took 1 base from V and 2 from J; bases not matched to a gene: 4. CDR1 and CDR2 from the germline V gene are SQVTM and ANQGSEA. CDR3 length: 14 amino acids. In DNA, the CDR3 is TGCAGCGTTGAAGGTAGCGGGATCACCTACGAGCAGTACTTC. Translating it yields CSVEGSGITYEQYF.

This clone was seen only once. The J gene is TRBJ2-1, the V gene TRBV27; D is possibly TRBD1 (5 bases). Germline values: CDR1 MNHEY, CDR2 SMNVEV (reference sequence). This CDR3 spans 15 amino acids. Trimming shortened V by 5 bases and J by 10 bases, and 21 bases separated the two germline ends. CDR3 sequence: CASSPLGAVRGEQFF. The CDR3 DNA sequence: TGTGCCAGCAGTCCCCTTGGGGCGGTGAGAGGAGAGCAGTTCTTC.

A remark on this clone: Relative to the germline gene, one junction end is altered; a read error may explain this. The chain combines TRBV30 with TRBJ1-2; D remains unclear. This CDR3 region has 13 residues. Germline CDR1 GTSNPN, CDR2 SVGIG (reference sequence). The CDR3: CGWTAEANYGYTF. Here the CDR3 DNA reads TGCGGCTGGACGGCAGAGGCTAACTATGGCTACACCTTC.

The genes are TRBV9 and TRBJ2-3, with D unresolved. The CDR3 totals 13 residues. Germline V CDR1 and CDR2: SGDLS, YYNGEE. The germline V and J ends were trimmed by 0 bases and 8 bases, with 10 bases remaining between them. The CDR3 loop is CASSVEEFGTQYF. CDR3 DNA: TGTGCCAGCAGCGTAGAAGAGTTCGGTACGCAGTATTTT.